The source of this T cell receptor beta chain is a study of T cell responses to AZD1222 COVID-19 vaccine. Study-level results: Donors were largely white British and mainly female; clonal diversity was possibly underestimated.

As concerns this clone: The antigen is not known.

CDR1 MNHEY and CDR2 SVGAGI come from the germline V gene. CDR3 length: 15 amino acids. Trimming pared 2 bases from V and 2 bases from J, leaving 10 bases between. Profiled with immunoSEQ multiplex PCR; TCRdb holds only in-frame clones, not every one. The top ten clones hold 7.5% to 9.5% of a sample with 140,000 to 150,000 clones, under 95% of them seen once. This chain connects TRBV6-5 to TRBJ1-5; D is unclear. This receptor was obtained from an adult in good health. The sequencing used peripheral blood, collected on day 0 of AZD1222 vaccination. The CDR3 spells CASSYRAVGNQPQHF. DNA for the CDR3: TGTGCCAGCAGTTACCGGGCGGTGGGCAATCAGCCCCAGCATTTT.